The present entry profiles one T cell receptor (beta chain) with its context. The antigen is not known. This sample was taken from a study of T cell responses to AZD1222 COVID-19 vaccine. Broader study findings: The reported proportion of spike-specific TCRs targeting unmutated variant regions was nearly half.

The CDR3 totals 13 residues. J gave up 6 bases and V 5 bases, and 7 bases lay outside the gene matches. Per germline, CDR1 SGHTA and CDR2 FQGNSA. The protocol was immunoSEQ multiplex PCR, while the TCRdb copy is restricted to in-frame clones and leaves out a portion. This sample has more than 130,000 clones, with about nine tenths found just once. The source material was peripheral blood, sampled on day 0 of AZD1222 vaccination. This TCR was recovered from an adult in good health. The chain has TRBV7-2 and TRBJ2-7; 7 nucleotides match TRBD1. The chain's CDR3 is CASSTHRGIEQYF. For the CDR3, the DNA is TGTGCCAGCAGCACTCACAGGGGTATCGAGCAGTACTTC.